Listed below are T cell receptor beta chains from one sample, sequenced in a study of cytomegalovirus exposure and HLA in healthy donors. Generated by immunoSEQ multiplex PCR, the TCRdb table keeps only in-frame clones and is missing some. The data show roughly 240,000 clones, approximately 78% seen once. The sequencing input was PBMCs. These receptor sequences come from a boy younger than 18 in good health and CMV-seronegative. Each CDR3 is given with its conserved first and last residue. D genes are given only for firm matches. Clone size is shown for a subset of rows, as once, few, many or a class of expanded clone.

TRBV14	.	.	TRBJ2-3	CASSQQGRALGDTQYF	TGTGCCAGCAGCCAACAGGGGCGGGCCCTAGGAGATACGCAGTATTTT
TRBV11-2	.	.	TRBJ1-1	CASSFQGRLSEAFF	TGTGCCAGCAGCTTCCAGGGGAGATTGAGTGAAGCTTTCTTT
TRBV7-3	.	TRBD2	TRBJ2-1	CASSSLAGGDYNEQFF	TGTGCCAGCAGCTCCTTAGCGGGGGGGGACTACAATGAGCAGTTCTTC
TRBV7-2	few	.	TRBJ2-4	CASSLAGGAQNIQYF	TGTGCCAGCAGCTTAGCAGGGGGGGCGCAGAACATTCAGTACTTC
TRBV25-1	.	TRBD1	TRBJ2-1	CASRPGQGVHEQFF	TGTGCCAGCAGACCGGGACAGGGGGTCCATGAGCAGTTCTTC
TRBV11-3	.	TRBD2	TRBJ2-3	CASSLLAGVDTQYF	TGTGCCAGCAGCTTACTAGCGGGGGTTGATACGCAGTATTTT
TRBV7-2	.	.	TRBJ1-3	CASSLQGNGNTIYF	TGTGCCAGCAGCTTACAGGGGAATGGAAACACCATATATTTT
TRBV19	.	.	TRBJ1-2	CASSIARGVDGYTF	TGTGCCAGTAGTATCGCTCGGGGGGTCGATGGCTACACCTTC
TRBV2	.	TRBD2	TRBJ2-1	CAGGVSTEQFF	TGTGCCGGGGGGGTTTCCACAGAGCAGTTCTTC
TRBV25-1	few	TRBD2	TRBJ2-1	CASSGTSGSNYNEQFF	TGTGCCAGCAGTGGGACTAGCGGGTCGAATTACAATGAGCAGTTCTTC
TRBV19	.	TRBD2	TRBJ2-7	CASSPRGLAFDEQYF	TGTGCCAGTAGTCCACGGGGACTAGCTTTCGACGAGCAGTACTTC
TRBV5-1	.	.	TRBJ2-7	CASSLWRGPAYEQYF	TGCGCCAGCAGCTTGTGGAGAGGGCCTGCCTACGAGCAGTACTTC
TRBV2	.	TRBD2	TRBJ2-1	CASSEAPRTSGRRGNEQFF	TGTGCCAGCAGTGAAGCGCCCAGGACTAGCGGGAGAAGGGGCAATGAGCAGTTCTTC
TRBV14	.	.	TRBJ1-2	CASSQDVSPGFYGYTF	TGTGCCAGCAGCCAAGATGTGTCTCCGGGATTTTATGGCTACACCTTC
TRBV11-3	.	TRBD1	TRBJ1-1	CASSLGTGEAFF	TGTGCCAGCAGCTTAGGGACAGGTGAAGCTTTCTTT
TRBV6-5	few	.	TRBJ1-1	CASSYAPDRNTEAFF	TGTGCCAGCAGTTACGCACCCGACAGAAACACTGAAGCTTTCTTT
TRBV14	.	.	TRBJ2-3	CASSQEDSGKEYF	TGTGCCAGCAGCCAAGAGGACTCCGGAAAGGAGTATTTT
TRBV27	.	TRBD1	TRBJ2-7	CASSWTGPPYEQYF	TGTGCCAGCAGTTGGACAGGGCCCCCCTACGAGCAGTACTTC
TRBV11-2	.	.	TRBJ2-7	CASSFSSYEQYF	TGTGCCAGCAGCTTCAGCTCCTACGAGCAGTACTTC
TRBV6-6	.	.	TRBJ2-7	CASSRRGHHYEQYF	TGTGCCAGCAGTCGGAGAGGGCACCATTACGAGCAGTACTTC
TRBV7-2	.	.	TRBJ2-3	CASSTKSGDTQYF	TGTGCCAGCAGCACAAAGTCAGGGGATACGCAGTATTTT
TRBV6-6	.	TRBD2	TRBJ2-7	CASSYAPGGFSYEQYF	TGTGCCAGCAGTTACGCCCCGGGAGGTTTTTCCTACGAGCAGTACTTC
TRBV2	few	.	TRBJ1-1	CASSRRQGHMNTEAFF	TGTGCCAGCAGCCGCCGGCAGGGCCATATGAACACTGAAGCTTTCTTT
TRBV5-1	.	.	TRBJ2-7	CASSPSGSYEQYF	TGCGCCAGCAGCCCCTCTGGGAGCTACGAGCAGTACTTC
TRBV5-4	.	TRBD1	TRBJ1-1	CASRLQGGTEAFF	TGTGCCAGCAGGCTGCAGGGGGGCACTGAAGCTTTCTTT
TRBV6-5	.	.	TRBJ2-1	CASSRLGNRFNEQFF	TGTGCCAGCAGTCGGCTAGGAAATCGGTTCAATGAGCAGTTCTTC
TRBV29-1	.	.	TRBJ1-1	CSVGIGDTEAFF	TGCAGCGTTGGTATAGGGGACACTGAAGCTTTCTTT
TRBV5-4	.	.	TRBJ1-1	CASGADTYTEAFF	TGTGCCAGCGGCGCGGACACCTACACTGAAGCTTTCTTT
TRBV6-1	.	.	TRBJ2-7	CASSAGTLGYEQYF	TGTGCCAGCAGTGCAGGGACACTGGGCTACGAGCAGTACTTC
TRBV6-1	once	.	TRBJ2-3	CASSPLNPSTDTQYF	TGTGCCAGCAGTCCACTTAATCCTAGCACAGATACGCAGTATTTT
TRBV6-9	.	TRBD2	TRBJ2-1	CASSLPGLAALEQFF	TGTGCCAGCAGTTTACCGGGACTAGCGGCCTTGGAGCAGTTCTTC